This T cell receptor beta chain was profiled in a study of breast tumors, draining lymph nodes, adjacent tissues. TCRdb analysed the multiplex PCR reads with MiXCR anew, one entry per CDR3 protein. This sample has 85,000 to 120,000 distinct CDR3 sequences; less than 40% occur once, and the top ten carry approximately 6%. Breast cancer patients provided tissue from their axillary draining lymph nodes. V lost 7 bases and J 3 bases, leaving 22 bases between the germline ends. Germline V gene data show CDR1 as DFQATT and CDR2 as SNEGSKA (reference sequence). This CDR3 has 15 residues. Study-wide points: The lymph node origin of tumor T cells was framed as consistent with a hypothesis, not demonstrated. Tumor repertoires ranked between lymph nodes and nontumor tissue in diversity, with V and J gene preferences. Compared with basal-like, luminal-like tumors shared significantly more repertoire with nontumor tissue.

As to this clonotype: The target antigen is unknown.

V usage is TRBV20-1 and J usage is TRBJ2-7; D might be TRBD2 (6 bases). The sequence derives from a female donor with breast cancer. Some clones in this sample may be carry-over from other donors' samples. The sequencing input was axillary lymph node tissue. The chain's CDR3 is CSVRSGGLHDYEQYF. For the CDR3, the DNA is TGCAGTGTTCGAAGCGGAGGGCTTCACGACTACGAGCAGTACTTC.